The next 22 T cell receptor beta chains were all read from a single sample in a study of T cell responses to AZD1222 COVID-19 vaccine listed by TCRdb under 2021. The protocol used for the library was the immunoSEQ multiplex PCR assay. Drawn from immuneACCESS, this table holds only the in-frame rearrangements with V and J called that TCRdb kept. Clones are partly lost; checked studies trace under half to an unresolved V gene and leave the rest unexplained. The sample data list approximately 85,000 clones, and roughly 90% of these were observed just once. The ten largest account for around 6.7% of the sample. According to the study, the label for this sample's time point signals: baseline before first vaccination. The sample in question was peripheral blood, obtained on day 0 of AZD1222 vaccination. The receptors come from an adult in good health.

The gene calls are TRBV3-1 (or the pseudogene TRBV3-2) and TRBJ2-5; D ambiguous. V lost 0 bases and J lost 0, with 14 bases in between. This CDR3 is 17 amino acids long. CDR1 and CDR2 (germline): LGHDT, YNNKEL (reference sequence). This chain's CDR3 is CASSQDLPDSYQETQYF. The CDR3 region has the DNA TGTGCCAGCAGCCAAGATTTGCCGGATTCGTACCAAGAGACCCAGTACTTC.

The V call is TRBV5-1, the J call TRBJ2-1, with D possibly being TRBD1 or TRBD2 (5 bases each). This CDR3 has 15 amino acids. Germline CDR1 is SGHRS and CDR2 is YFSETQ. V was clipped by 0 bases and J by 2 bases, with 9 bases between them. CDR3 DNA sequence: TGCGCCAGCAGCTTGGAGGTGGGACCCTACAATGAGCAGTTCTTC. Translation: CASSLEVGPYNEQFF.

The V and J genes are TRBV2 and TRBJ1-6; D remains ambiguous. V lost 7 bases and J lost 9, with 10 bases in between. This CDR3 is built from 12 residues. Germline CDR1 reads SNHLY; CDR2 reads FYNNEI. Here the CDR3 DNA reads TGTGCCAGCAAACCGGGCCCTTCACCCCTCCACTTT. It is translated as CASKPGPSPLHF.

J is TRBJ1-1 and V is TRBV7-2; 7 bases line up with TRBD1. The CDR3 spans 15 residues. Per germline, CDR1 SGHTA and CDR2 FQGNSA. V trimming: 5 bases; J trimming: 0 bases; junction bases outside the gene matches: 6. The CDR3 loop reads CASSARTGLNTEAFF. CDR3 nucleotide sequence: TGTGCCAGCAGCGCTCGGACAGGTCTGAACACTGAAGCTTTCTTT.

This chain links TRBV3-1 (or the pseudogene TRBV3-2) with TRBJ2-2; 11 nucleotides match TRBD2. V dropped 0 bases and J dropped 6; count of bases not matched to a gene: 6. In germline, CDR1 is LGHDT, CDR2 YNNKEL (reference sequence). The CDR3 spans 17 residues. CDR3 DNA sequence: TGTGCCAGCAGCCAAGAGGGGAGACTAGCGGGACCCGGGGAGCTGTTTTTT. Encoded protein: CASSQEGRLAGPGELFF.

The rearrangement links TRBV14 to TRBJ2-3; 10 nucleotides line up with TRBD2. The J segment lost 2 bases and the V segment lost 3 bases, leaving 5 bases of the junction unmatched. The germline gives CDR1 SGHDN, CDR2 FVKESK. The CDR3 covers 16 residues. The CDR3 DNA is TGTGCCAGCAGCCAGGGACTAGCGCTCTACACAGATACGCAGTATTTT. Protein sequence: CASSQGLALYTDTQYF. The whole variable domain, remainder taken from reference TRBV14 and TRBJ2-3, is EAGVTQFPSHSVIEKGQTVTLRCDPISGHDNLYWYRRVMGKEIKFLLHFVKESKQDESGMPNNRFLAERTGGTYSTLKVQPAELEDSGVYFCASSQGLALYTDTQYFGPGTRLTVL.

CDR3 coding DNA: TGTGCCAGCTCATTCGAGACGAACACTGAAGCTTTCTTT. Translated, it gives CASSFETNTEAFF. The chain has TRBV18 and TRBJ1-1; D is unresolved. Germline lookup yields CDR1 KGHSH and CDR2 LQKENI. The CDR3 extends over 13 amino acids. V dropped 5 bases and J dropped 1 base, with 8 bases sitting between them.

The chain recombines TRBV5-8 with TRBJ2-7; 10 nucleotides line up with TRBD1. After removal of 4 bases from V and 5 bases from J, the junction contained 9 bases not matched to a gene. Germline V gene sequence: CDR1 SGHTS, CDR2 YDEGEE. The CDR3 loop spans 15 amino acids. CDR3: CASSPTKTGGDEQYF. CDR3 sequence (DNA): TGTGCCAGCAGCCCGACTAAGACAGGGGGCGACGAGCAGTACTTC.

In the case of this clone: One junction end disagrees with the germline gene, perhaps due to a read error. Within the sample, other DNA sequences also encode this same CDR3. The chain carries TRBV5-1 and TRBJ1-1; no definite D call. CDR3 length equals 14 residues. CDR1 and CDR2 from the germline V gene are SGHRS and YFSETQ. CDR3 nucleotide sequence: TGCGCCAGTAGCTTGCAATACATGAACACTGAAGCTTTCTTT. Translation: CASSLQYMNTEAFF.

V usage is TRBV6-1 and J usage is TRBJ2-1; 7 bases fit TRBD2. Germline V lookup: CDR1 MNHNS, CDR2 SASEGT. CDR3 size: 15 residues. After removal of 1 base from V and 4 bases from J, the junction contained 4 bases not matched to a gene. The CDR3: CASSEGAGAYNEQFF. DNA of the CDR3: TGTGCCAGCAGTGAAGGGGCGGGAGCTTACAATGAGCAGTTCTTC.

CDR3 protein: CASRSGLGGNTEAFF. The CDR3 nucleotides read TGTGCCAGCAGATCCGGGTTAGGGGGGAACACTGAAGCTTTCTTT. J is TRBJ1-1 and V is TRBV7-9; a weak D match, TRBD1 (6 bases). V lost 6 bases, J lost 1 base, and 15 bases lay in between. The germline gives CDR1 SEHNR, CDR2 FQNEAQ (reference sequence). The CDR3 totals 15 residues.

The CDR3 region is CASRPTDREMDFF. CDR3 coding DNA: TGTGCCAGCAGACCCACCGACAGGGAAATGGATTTCTTT. This sequence joins TRBV6-5 and TRBJ1-1; TRBD1 agrees at 7 bases. Germline V gives CDR1 MNHEY, CDR2 SVGAGI. Trimming at V came to 6 bases and at J to 13 bases, leaving 14 bases not matched to a gene. The CDR3 consists of 13 residues.

This clone was observed a handful of times. J is TRBJ2-7 and V is TRBV10-3; the match to TRBD1 covers 8 bases. V gave up 3 bases and J gave up 5 bases; unmatched junction bases: 9. The CDR3 loop spans 15 amino acids. Looked up from germline, CDR1 is ENHRY and CDR2 is SYGVKD. The CDR3 DNA is TGTGCCATCAGTGATGTACAGGGGGGCGGGAACGAGCAGTACTTC. Translated, it gives CAISDVQGGGNEQYF.

This clone is a singleton in its sample. V and J are TRBV5-1 and TRBJ2-5; 7 nucleotides align to TRBD1. This CDR3 spans 15 amino acids. Trimming cost V 4 bases and J 1 base; bases outside gene matches: 7. Germline assignment: CDR1 SGHRS and CDR2 YFSETQ. In nucleotides, the CDR3 is TGCGCCAGCAGCGACGGGACAGATCTCCAAGAGACCCAGTACTTC. Protein product: CASSDGTDLQETQYF. The entire variable domain, with the rest obtained from reference TRBV5-1 and TRBJ2-5, is as follows: KAGVTQTPRYLIKTRGQQVTLSCSPISGHRSVSWYQQTPGQGLQFLFEYFSETQRNKGNFPGRFSGRQFSNSRSEMNVSTLELGDSALYLCASSDGTDLQETQYFGPGTRLLVL.

This chain joins TRBV19 and TRBJ1-5, with D perhaps TRBD1 (5 bases). CDR3 length equals 12 residues. CDR1 is LNHDA, CDR2 SQIVND, per germline (reference sequence). Trimming cost V 5 bases and J 5 bases, with 7 bases left between them. CDR3 sequence (DNA): TGTGCCAGTAGTTTAGGGGATCAGCCCCAGCATTTT. This gives the protein CASSLGDQPQHF.

This clone was seen a single time. The J gene is TRBJ1-3, the V gene TRBV15, with TRBD1 identical over 7 bases. CDR1 and CDR2 from the germline V gene are LNHNV and YYDKDF (reference sequence). Trimming took 2 bases from V and 4 from J; bases not matched to a gene: 5. The CDR3 contains 15 residues. For the CDR3, the DNA is TGTGCCACCAGCAGACCGACAGGGTTCGGAAACACCATATATTTT. Encoded protein: CATSRPTGFGNTIYF.

The V and J genes are TRBV28 and TRBJ1-4, with D perhaps TRBD1 (6 bases). CDR3 size: 12 residues. Germline CDR1 and CDR2: MDHEN and SYDVKM. Trimming pared 6 bases from V and 8 bases from J, leaving 10 bases between. This chain's CDR3 is CASSFTGEKLFF. The CDR3 DNA sequence: TGTGCCAGCAGCTTTACAGGGGAAAAACTGTTTTTT.

CDR3 region: CASRPGTLSYNEQFF. CDR3 in DNA: TGTGCCAGCAGGCCCGGGACACTCTCCTACAATGAGCAGTTCTTC. This chain links TRBV11-1 with TRBJ2-1; TRBD1 might be the D (6 bases). V was trimmed by 6 bases and J by 0 bases, leaving 12 bases between them. The CDR3 runs to 15 residues. Germline CDR1 reads SGHAT; CDR2 reads FQDESV (reference sequence).

A single count supports this clone. The chain carries TRBV7-2 and TRBJ2-5; 8 bases map to TRBD1. Germline trimming cut 5 bases from V and 5 bases from J; bases unmatched to any gene: 4. The CDR3 runs 13 residues. Germline V gives CDR1 SGHTA, CDR2 FQGNSA. The CDR3 DNA reads TGTGCCAGCAGCGGAACAGGGGGGGAGACCCAGTACTTC. It yields the protein CASSGTGGETQYF.

V gene TRBV10-3 combines with J gene TRBJ2-2; 9 bases match TRBD2. Germline values: CDR1 ENHRY, CDR2 SYGVKD. V shed 6 bases, J shed 1 base, and the junction held 3 bases outside the gene matches. The CDR3 length is 15 residues. This CDR3 reads CAIRQRGENTGELFF. CDR3 DNA sequence: TGTGCCATCAGACAGCGGGGGGAGAACACCGGGGAGCTGTTTTTT.

The chain combines TRBV5-1 with TRBJ2-3, with 9 bases fitting TRBD1. CDR1 SGHRS and CDR2 YFSETQ come from the germline V gene. V lost 6 bases to trimming and J lost 1 base; unmatched junction nucleotides: 3. This CDR3 contains 14 residues. The CDR3 reads CASTRDRGTDTQYF. CDR3 in DNA: TGCGCCAGCACCAGGGACAGGGGCACAGATACGCAGTATTTT.

This chain links TRBV27 with TRBJ2-7; no reliable D call. The CDR3 consists of 14 residues. V was trimmed by 2 bases and J by 3 bases, leaving 11 bases between them. The germline V gene encodes CDR1 MNHEY and CDR2 SMNVEV (reference sequence). In DNA, the CDR3 is TGTGCCAGCAGTTTAAGGCTGGGGTTCTACGAGCAGTACTTC. It specifies CASSLRLGFYEQYF.